This TCR beta chain comes out of a study of patients and donors after allogeneic stem cell transplantation. The CDR3 covers 13 residues. Germline CDR1 and CDR2: MNHEY and SMNVEV (reference sequence). V lost 2 bases and J lost 5, with 9 bases in between. Via MiXCR, TCRdb re-called the RT-PCR reads, giving one row per CDR3 protein. The data hold about 40,000 distinct CDR3 sequences, with 30% to 40% observed a single time. This clonotype was detected many times. The chain couples TRBV27 to TRBJ1-2; D gene uncertain. This TCR derives from a human donor who was either an allogeneic HSCT recipient or a stem cell or donor lymphocyte infusion donor (not recorded which). It is not recorded whose cells these are; they may come from a transplant donor. The sample comprised blood, either unsorted or a sorted T cell fraction (not recorded which). CDR3 DNA: TGTGCCAGCAGTTTAAACGGCCTATATGGCTACACCTTC. It specifies CASSLNGLYGYTF.